The rows below give T cell receptor beta chains drawn from one sample of a study of blood T cell repertoires in COVID-19. Only in-frame clones appear in the TCRdb table, and some are missing; sequencing was by immunoSEQ multiplex PCR. This table holds 60,000 to 70,000 clones, 80% to 90% found once. The sample taken for sequencing was peripheral blood. Every receptor here comes from a woman between 55 and 75 years old with acute or convalescent COVID-19. Each CDR3 is given with its conserved first and last residue. The order of the fields is D gene, V gene, J gene, clone size, CDR3 protein, CDR3 DNA. A D gene is named only where the DNA matches it firmly. Not all rows give a size; the values are once, few, many and, for expanded clones, a class.

>TRBD2|TRBV24-1|TRBJ2-1|few
CATSDVTSASYNEQFF
TGTGCCACCAGTGATGTGACTAGCGCCTCCTACAATGAGCAGTTCTTC
>TRBD1|TRBV28|TRBJ2-7|.
CASSPWTGTSYEQYF
TGTGCCAGCAGTCCCTGGACAGGGACTTCCTACGAGCAGTACTTC
>TRBD1|TRBV5-3|TRBJ2-2|.
CARSLTGTGNTGELFF
TGTGCCAGAAGCTTGACTGGGACAGGGAACACCGGGGAGCTGTTTTTT
>TRBD2|TRBV6-2/TRBV6-3|TRBJ2-7|.
CASSVSGRWGWEQYF
TGTGCCAGCAGTGTTAGCGGGAGGTGGGGCTGGGAGCAGTACTTC
>.|TRBV10-3|TRBJ2-7|.
CAISDFLESYEQYF
TGTGCCATCAGTGATTTTTTAGAGTCCTACGAGCAGTACTTC
>.|TRBV2|TRBJ1-2|.
CASRSGGYGYTF
TGTGCCAGCAGATCCGGCGGCTATGGCTACACCTTC
>TRBD2|TRBV5-1|TRBJ2-6|.
CASRIAGGGSGANVLTF
TGCGCCAGCAGAATAGCGGGAGGCGGCTCTGGGGCCAACGTCCTGACTTTC
>TRBD1|TRBV6-5|TRBJ2-7|.
CASWSRGPPYEQYF
TGTGCCAGTTGGAGCAGGGGGCCACCCTACGAGCAGTACTTC
>.|TRBV18|TRBJ1-1|.
CASSPAGPREAFF
TGTGCCAGCTCACCAGCGGGGCCCCGTGAAGCTTTCTTT
>TRBD1|TRBV18|TRBJ2-7|once
CASSPRDSTGEQYF
TGTGCCAGCTCACCACGGGACAGCACGGGCGAGCAGTACTTC
>TRBD1|TRBV4-2|TRBJ1-2|few
CASSQVGGQGTYGYTF
TGTGCCAGCAGCCAAGTCGGTGGACAGGGAACCTATGGCTACACCTTC
>TRBD2|TRBV6-5|TRBJ2-4|.
CASRRGDGAKNIQYF
TGTGCCAGCCGACGGGGGGATGGCGCCAAAAACATTCAGTACTTC
>.|TRBV6-6|TRBJ1-2|.
CASSTPRGYDYGYTF
TGTGCCAGCAGTACCCCGAGGGGGTATGACTATGGCTACACCTTC
>TRBD2|TRBV9|TRBJ2-1|.
CASSYGLAEINEQFF
TGTGCCAGCAGCTACGGACTAGCGGAAATCAATGAGCAGTTCTTC
>.|TRBV9|TRBJ1-2|.
CASSLGGQGYGYTF
TGTGCCAGCAGCCTAGGGGGGCAAGGCTATGGCTACACCTTC